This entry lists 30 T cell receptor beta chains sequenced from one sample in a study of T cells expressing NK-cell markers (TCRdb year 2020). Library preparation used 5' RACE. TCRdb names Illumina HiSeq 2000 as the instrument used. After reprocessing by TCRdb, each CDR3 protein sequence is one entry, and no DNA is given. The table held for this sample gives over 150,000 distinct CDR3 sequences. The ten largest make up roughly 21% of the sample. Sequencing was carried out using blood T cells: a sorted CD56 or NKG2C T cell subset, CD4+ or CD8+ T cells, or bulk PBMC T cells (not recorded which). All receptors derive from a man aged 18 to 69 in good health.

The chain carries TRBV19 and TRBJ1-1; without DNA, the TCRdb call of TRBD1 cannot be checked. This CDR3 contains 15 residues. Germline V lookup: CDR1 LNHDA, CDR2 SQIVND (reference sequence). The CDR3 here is CASNPSRGGWTEAFF.

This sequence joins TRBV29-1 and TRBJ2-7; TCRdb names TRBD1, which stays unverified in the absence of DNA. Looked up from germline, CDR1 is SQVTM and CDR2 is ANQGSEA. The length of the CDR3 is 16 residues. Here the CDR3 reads CSVSTDDSAPYYEQYF.

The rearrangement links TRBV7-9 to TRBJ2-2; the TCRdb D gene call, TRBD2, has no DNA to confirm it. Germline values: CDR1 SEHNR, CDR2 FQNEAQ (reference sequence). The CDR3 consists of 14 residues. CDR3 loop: CASSPPGGRPELFF.

The CDR3 loop is CASSLGTGPRNGYTF. The rearrangement links TRBV7-8 to TRBJ1-2; absent DNA, TCRdb's TRBD1 call cannot be checked. Per germline, CDR1 SGHVS and CDR2 FQNEAQ. The CDR3 spans 15 residues.

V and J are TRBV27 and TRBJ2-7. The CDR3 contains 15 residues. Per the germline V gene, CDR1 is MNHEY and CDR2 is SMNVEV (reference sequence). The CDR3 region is CASSRIRETPYEQYF.

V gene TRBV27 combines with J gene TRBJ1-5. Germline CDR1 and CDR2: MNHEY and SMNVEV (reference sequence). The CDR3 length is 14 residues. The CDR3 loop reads CASSLGASDQPQHF.

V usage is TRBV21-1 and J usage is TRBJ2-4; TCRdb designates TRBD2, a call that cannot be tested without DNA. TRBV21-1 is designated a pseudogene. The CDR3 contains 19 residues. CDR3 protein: CASSNFGLRVLIAKNIQYF.

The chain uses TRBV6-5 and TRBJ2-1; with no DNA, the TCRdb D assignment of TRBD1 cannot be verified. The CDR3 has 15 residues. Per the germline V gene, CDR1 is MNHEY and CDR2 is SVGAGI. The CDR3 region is CASSFTGTGGNEQFF.

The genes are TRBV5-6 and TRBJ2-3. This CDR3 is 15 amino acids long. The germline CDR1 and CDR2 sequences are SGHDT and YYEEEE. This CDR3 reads CASMKDGFSTDTQYF.

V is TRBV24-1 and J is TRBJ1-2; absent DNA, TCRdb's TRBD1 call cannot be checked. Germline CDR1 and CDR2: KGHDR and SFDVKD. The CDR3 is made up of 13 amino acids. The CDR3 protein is CATSDWTAYGYTF.

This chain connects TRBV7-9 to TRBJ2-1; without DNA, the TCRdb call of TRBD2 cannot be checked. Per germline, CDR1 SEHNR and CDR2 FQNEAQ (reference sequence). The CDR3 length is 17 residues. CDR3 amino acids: CASSRGTSGLPYNEQFF. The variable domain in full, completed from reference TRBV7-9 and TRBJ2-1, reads DTGVSQNPRHKITKRGQNVTFRCDPISEHNRLYWYRQTLGQGPEFLTYFQNEAQLEKSRLLSDRFSAERPKGSFSTLEIQRTEQGDSAMYLCASSRGTSGLPYNEQFFGPGTRLTVL.

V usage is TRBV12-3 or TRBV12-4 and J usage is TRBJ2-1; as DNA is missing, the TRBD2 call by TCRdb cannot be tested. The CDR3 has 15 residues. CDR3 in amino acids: CASSNSGAWGNEQFF.

CDR3 sequence: CASSQGQGAFVDQPQHF. This sequence joins TRBV2 and TRBJ1-5; no DNA is available, so the TRBD1 call from TCRdb remains unchecked. The CDR3 runs 17 residues. Germline CDR1 is SNHLY and CDR2 is FYNNEI. Looking up the rest from reference TRBV2 and TRBJ1-5 gives the full variable domain: EPEVTQTPSHQVTQMGQEVILRCVPISNHLYFYWYRQILGQKVEFLVSFYNNEISEKSEIFDDQFSVERPDGSNFTLKIRSTKLEDSAMYFCASSQGQGAFVDQPQHFGDGTRLSIL.

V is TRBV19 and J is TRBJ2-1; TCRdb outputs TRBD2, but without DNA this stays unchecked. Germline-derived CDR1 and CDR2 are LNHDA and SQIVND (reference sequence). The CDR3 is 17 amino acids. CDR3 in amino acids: CASSIDISGGIHNEQFF.

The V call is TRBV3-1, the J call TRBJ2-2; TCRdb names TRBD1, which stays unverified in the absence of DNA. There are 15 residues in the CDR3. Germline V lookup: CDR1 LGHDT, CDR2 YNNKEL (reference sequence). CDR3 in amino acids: CASSRLTENTGELFF.

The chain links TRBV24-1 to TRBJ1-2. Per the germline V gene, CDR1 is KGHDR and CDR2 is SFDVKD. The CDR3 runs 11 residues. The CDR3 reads CATTHYYGYTF.

The CDR3 protein is CASRKLFEESGGELFF. The chain is built from TRBV5-5 and TRBJ2-2. Germline CDR1 is SGHKS and CDR2 is YYEKEE (reference sequence). There are 16 residues in the CDR3. Variable domain in full (rest from reference TRBV5-5 and TRBJ2-2): DAGVTQSPTHLIKTRGQQVTLRCSPISGHKSVSWYQQVLGQGPQFIFQYYEKEERGRGNFPDRFSARQFPNYSSELNVNALLLGDSALYLCASRKLFEESGGELFFGEGSRLTVL.

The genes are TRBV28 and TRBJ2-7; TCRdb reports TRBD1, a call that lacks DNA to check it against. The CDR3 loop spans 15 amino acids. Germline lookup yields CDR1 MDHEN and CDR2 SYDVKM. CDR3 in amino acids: CASSLDRELRDEQYF. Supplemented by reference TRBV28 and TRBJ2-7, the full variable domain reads DVKVTQSSRYLVKRTGEKVFLECVQDMDHENMFWYRQDPGLGLRLIYFSYDVKMKEKGDIPEGYSVSREKKERFSLILESASTNQTSMYLCASSLDRELRDEQYFGPGTRLTVT.

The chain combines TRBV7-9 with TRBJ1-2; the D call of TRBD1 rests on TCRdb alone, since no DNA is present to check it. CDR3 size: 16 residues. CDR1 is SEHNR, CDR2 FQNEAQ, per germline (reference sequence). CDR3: CASSSETGGESYGYTF.

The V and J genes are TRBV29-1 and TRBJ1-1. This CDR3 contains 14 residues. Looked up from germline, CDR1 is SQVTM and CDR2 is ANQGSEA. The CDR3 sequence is CSATGQGGRTEAFF.

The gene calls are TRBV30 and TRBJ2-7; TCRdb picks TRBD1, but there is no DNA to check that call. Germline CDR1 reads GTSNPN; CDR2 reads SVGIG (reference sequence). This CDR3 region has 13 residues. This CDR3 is CAWGQGSPYEQYF.

This chain's CDR3 is CASSLVYSSYNEQFF. The genes are TRBV11-2 and TRBJ2-1. CDR1 SGHAT and CDR2 FQNNGV come from the germline V gene. The CDR3 has 15 residues.

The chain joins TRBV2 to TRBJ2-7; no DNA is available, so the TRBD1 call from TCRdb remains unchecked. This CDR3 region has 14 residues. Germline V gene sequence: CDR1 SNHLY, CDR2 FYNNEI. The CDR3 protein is CASSAEGGDYEQYF.

This CDR3 is CASSLGQGRGYTF. The chain recombines TRBV7-9 with TRBJ1-2; TCRdb outputs TRBD1, but without DNA this stays unchecked. Per germline, CDR1 SEHNR and CDR2 FQNEAQ (reference sequence). CDR3 length: 13 amino acids.

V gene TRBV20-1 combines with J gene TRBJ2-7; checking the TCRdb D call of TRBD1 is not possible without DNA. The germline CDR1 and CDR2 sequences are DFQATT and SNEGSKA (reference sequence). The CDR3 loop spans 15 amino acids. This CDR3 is CSANEITGQTLEQYF.

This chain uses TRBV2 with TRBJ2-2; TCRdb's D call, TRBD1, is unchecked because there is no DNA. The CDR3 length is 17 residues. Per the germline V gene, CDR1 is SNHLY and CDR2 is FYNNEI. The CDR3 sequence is CASSVRETARTPGSCFF.

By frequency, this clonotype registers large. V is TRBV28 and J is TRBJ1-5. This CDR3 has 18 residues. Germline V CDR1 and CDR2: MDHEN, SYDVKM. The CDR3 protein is CASSLVVGSRWGNQPQHF.

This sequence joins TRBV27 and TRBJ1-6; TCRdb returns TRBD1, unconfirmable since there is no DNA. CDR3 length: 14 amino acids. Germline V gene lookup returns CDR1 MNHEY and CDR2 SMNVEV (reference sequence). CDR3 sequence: CASSLDRINSPLHF.

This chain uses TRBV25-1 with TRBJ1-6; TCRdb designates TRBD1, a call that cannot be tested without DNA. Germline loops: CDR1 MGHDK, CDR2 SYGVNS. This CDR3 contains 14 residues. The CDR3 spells CASSGTGDNSPLHF.

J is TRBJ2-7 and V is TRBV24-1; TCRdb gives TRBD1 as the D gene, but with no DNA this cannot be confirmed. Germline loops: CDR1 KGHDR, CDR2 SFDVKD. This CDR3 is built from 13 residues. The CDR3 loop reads CATSDPPGDEQYF.